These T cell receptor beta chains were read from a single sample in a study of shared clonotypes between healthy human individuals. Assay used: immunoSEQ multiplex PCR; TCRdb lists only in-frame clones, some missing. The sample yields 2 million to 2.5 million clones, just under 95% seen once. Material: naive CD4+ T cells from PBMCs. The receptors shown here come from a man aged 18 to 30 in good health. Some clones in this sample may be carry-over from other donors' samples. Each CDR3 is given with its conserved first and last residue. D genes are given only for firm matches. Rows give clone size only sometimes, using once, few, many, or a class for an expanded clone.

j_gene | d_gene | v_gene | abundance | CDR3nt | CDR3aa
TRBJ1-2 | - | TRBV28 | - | TGTGCCAGCAGCTCCTCTAGGCGGACGGCTTATGGCTACACCTTC | CASSSSRRTAYGYTF
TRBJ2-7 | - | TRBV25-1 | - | TGTGCCAGCAGTGAATCGGGGATGCCACCCTACGAGCAGTACTTC | CASSESGMPPYEQYF
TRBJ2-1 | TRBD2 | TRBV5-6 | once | TGTGCCAGCAGCCGAAGGACTAGCGGGTACTCCTACAATGAGCAGTTCTTC | CASSRRTSGYSYNEQFF
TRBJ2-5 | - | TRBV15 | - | TGTGCCACCAGCAGAGGGAGAACGGTCGCGGCCCAGTACTTC | CATSRGRTVAAQYF
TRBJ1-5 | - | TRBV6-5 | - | TGTGCCAGCAGTCCTACCTGGACGGGCAATCAGCCCCAGCATTTT | CASSPTWTGNQPQHF
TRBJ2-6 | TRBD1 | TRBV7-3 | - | TGTGCCAGCAGCCGGGACAGGACAGGTCCCAACGTCCTGACTTTC | CASSRDRTGPNVLTF
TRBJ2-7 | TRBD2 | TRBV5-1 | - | TGCGCCAGCAGCGGCGGGGGCTCCTACGAGCAGTACTTC | CASSGGGSYEQYF
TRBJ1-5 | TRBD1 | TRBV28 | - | TGTGCCAGCAGTCCGGGACAGGGGGATCAGCCCCAGCATTTT | CASSPGQGDQPQHF
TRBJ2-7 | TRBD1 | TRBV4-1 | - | TGCGCCAGCAGCCAAGATAGGGGGCCCGTTTACGAGCAGTACTTC | CASSQDRGPVYEQYF
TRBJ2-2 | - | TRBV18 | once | TGTGCCAGCTCACAAACCCCCCAGAACACCGGGGAGCTGTTTTTT | CASSQTPQNTGELFF
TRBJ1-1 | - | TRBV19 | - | TGTGCCAGTAGTATAGGGCCACGGTCACCCCACCTGGACACTGAAGCTTTCTTT | CASSIGPRSPHLDTEAFF
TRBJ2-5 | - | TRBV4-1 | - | TGCGCCAGCAGCCAGGAAGGAGCGTCAGGCGGGACCCAGTACTTC | CASSQEGASGGTQYF
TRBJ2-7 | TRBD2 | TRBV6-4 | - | TGTGCCAGCAGTGACCCCCAGACTAGCGGGAGAACCTACGAGCAGTACTTC | CASSDPQTSGRTYEQYF
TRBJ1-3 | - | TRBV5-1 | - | TGCGCCAGCAGCTTAGCCACAGGTGGAAACACCATATATTTT | CASSLATGGNTIYF
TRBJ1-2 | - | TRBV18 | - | TGTGCCAGCTCACCATTGGGCAGATCGGAATATGGCTACACCTTC | CASSPLGRSEYGYTF
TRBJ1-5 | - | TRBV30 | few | TGTGCCTGGGCCCCAGCGTTCAATCAGCCCCAGCATTTT | CAWAPAFNQPQHF
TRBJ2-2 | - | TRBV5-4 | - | TGTGCCAGCAGCATCGGACAGTCGAACACCGGGGAGCTGTTTTTT | CASSIGQSNTGELFF
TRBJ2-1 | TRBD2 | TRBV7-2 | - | TGTGCCAGCATCCCCACCGGGACTAGAGGCAATGAGCAGTTCTTC | CASIPTGTRGNEQFF
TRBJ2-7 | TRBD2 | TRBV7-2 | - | TGTGCCAGCAGCTTCGGCGGGAGCTCCTACGAGCAGTACTTC | CASSFGGSSYEQYF
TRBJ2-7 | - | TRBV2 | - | TGTGCCAGCAGTGAATCGGGTTACGAGCAGTACTTC | CASSESGYEQYF
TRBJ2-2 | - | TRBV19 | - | TGTGCCGGTAGTATCAGGGTGGCAGGGGCGAACACCGGGGAGCTGTTTTTT | CAGSIRVAGANTGELFF
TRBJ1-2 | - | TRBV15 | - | TGTGCCACCAGCAGAGATAGAGGGTCCCACAACTATGGCTACACCTTC | CATSRDRGSHNYGYTF
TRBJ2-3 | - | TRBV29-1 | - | TGCAGCGTTGCCCAGGGTGCGGATACGCAGTATTTT | CSVAQGADTQYF
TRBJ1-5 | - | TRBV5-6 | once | TGTGCCAGCAGCTGGATGGAAGCCGAGCCCCAGCATTTT | CASSWMEAEPQHF
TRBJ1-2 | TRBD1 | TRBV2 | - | TGTGCCAGCAGAGACGCCGGGACAGGGCCCGGCTACACCTTC | CASRDAGTGPGYTF
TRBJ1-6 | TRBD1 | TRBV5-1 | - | TGCGCCAGCAGCTTGGCTATCCAGGGGGCAAGGGATAATTCACCCCTCCACTTT | CASSLAIQGARDNSPLHF
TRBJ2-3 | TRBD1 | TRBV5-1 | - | TGCGCCAGCAGCCACAGGGGGGTCGACGCAGTATTT | CASSHRGVDAVF
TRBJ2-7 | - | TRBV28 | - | TGTGCCAGCAGCGTCGGGGGAATGTACGAGCAGTACTTC | CASSVGGMYEQYF